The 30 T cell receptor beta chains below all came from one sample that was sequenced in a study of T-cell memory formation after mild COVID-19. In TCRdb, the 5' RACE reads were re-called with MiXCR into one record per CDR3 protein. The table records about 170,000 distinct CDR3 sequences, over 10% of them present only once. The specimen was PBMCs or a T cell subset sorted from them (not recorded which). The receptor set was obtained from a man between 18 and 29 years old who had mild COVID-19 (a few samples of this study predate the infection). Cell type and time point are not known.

CDR3 bases: TGTGCCAGCAGTGACCCGGCAGGGGGCTACGAGCAGTACGTC. This encodes CASSDPAGGYEQYV. The chain has TRBV6-1 and TRBJ2-7, with 7 bases lining up with TRBD1. V trimming: 3 bases; J trimming: 3 bases; junction bases outside the gene matches: 5. CDR3 length: 14 amino acids. Germline V gives CDR1 MNHNS, CDR2 SASEGT.

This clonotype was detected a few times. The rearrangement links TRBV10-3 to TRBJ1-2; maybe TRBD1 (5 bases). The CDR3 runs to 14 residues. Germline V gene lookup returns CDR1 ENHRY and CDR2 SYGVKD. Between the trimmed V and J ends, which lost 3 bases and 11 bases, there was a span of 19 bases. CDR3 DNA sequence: TGTGCCATCAGTGACCCCGGGAGGCAGGGAGGTTACACCTTC. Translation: CAISDPGRQGGYTF.

CDR3 residues: CASSRTGENGYTF. Here the CDR3 DNA reads TGTGCCAGCAGTCGGACAGGGGAGAATGGCTACACCTTC. The chain links TRBV6-5 to TRBJ1-2, with 9 nucleotides matching TRBD1. The length of the CDR3 is 13 residues. The trim removed 5 bases at V and 6 bases at J, leaving 4 bases unmatched. The V gene's germline CDR1 is MNHEY and CDR2 SVGAGI.

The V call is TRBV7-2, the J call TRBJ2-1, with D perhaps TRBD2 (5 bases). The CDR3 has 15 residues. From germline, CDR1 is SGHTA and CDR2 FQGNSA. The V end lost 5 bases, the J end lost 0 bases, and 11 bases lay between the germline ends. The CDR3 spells CASSITLGSYNEQFF. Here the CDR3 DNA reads TGTGCCAGCAGCATAACACTAGGCTCCTACAATGAGCAGTTCTTC.

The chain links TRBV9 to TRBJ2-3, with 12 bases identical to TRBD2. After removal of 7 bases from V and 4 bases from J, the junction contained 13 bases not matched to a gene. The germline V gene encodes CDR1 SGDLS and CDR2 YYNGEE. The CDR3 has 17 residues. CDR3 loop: CASSPGLAGGLADTQYF. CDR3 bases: TGTGCCAGCTCCCCCGGGCTAGCGGGGGGGTTGGCAGATACGCAGTATTTT.

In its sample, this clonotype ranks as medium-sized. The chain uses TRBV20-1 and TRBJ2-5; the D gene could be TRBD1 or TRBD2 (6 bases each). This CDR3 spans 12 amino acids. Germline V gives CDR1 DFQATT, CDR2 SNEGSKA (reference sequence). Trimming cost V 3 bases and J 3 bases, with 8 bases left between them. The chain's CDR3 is CSARGGEETQYF. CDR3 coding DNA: TGCAGTGCTAGGGGGGGCGAAGAGACCCAGTACTTC.

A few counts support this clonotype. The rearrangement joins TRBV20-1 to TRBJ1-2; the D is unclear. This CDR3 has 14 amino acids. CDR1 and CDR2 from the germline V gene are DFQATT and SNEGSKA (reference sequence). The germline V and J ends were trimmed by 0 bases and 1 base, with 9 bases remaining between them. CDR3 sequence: CSAREAAYNYGYTF. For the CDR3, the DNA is TGCAGTGCTAGAGAGGCGGCATATAACTATGGCTACACCTTC.

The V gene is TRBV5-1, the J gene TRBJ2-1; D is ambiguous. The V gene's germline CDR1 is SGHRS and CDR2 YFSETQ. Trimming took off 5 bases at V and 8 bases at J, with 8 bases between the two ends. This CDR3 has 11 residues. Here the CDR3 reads CASSRVDEQFF. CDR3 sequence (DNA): TGCGCCAGCAGTAGGGTGGATGAGCAGTTCTTC.

This chain's CDR3 is CASSDSPGWSDTQYF. As DNA, the CDR3 is TGTGCCAGCAGTGACTCCCCAGGGTGGTCAGATACGCAGTATTTT. The chain joins TRBV6-4 to TRBJ2-3, with a possible D match to TRBD1 (5 bases). The CDR3 has 15 amino acids. Germline-derived CDR1 and CDR2 are MRHNA and SNTAGT. V gave up 0 bases and J gave up 4 bases, with 11 bases separating them.

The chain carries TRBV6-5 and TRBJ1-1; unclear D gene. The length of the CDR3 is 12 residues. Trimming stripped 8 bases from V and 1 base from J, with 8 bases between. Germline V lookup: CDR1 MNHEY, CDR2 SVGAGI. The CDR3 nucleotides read TGTGCCAGCGGACCCAGGAACACTGAAGCTTTCTTT. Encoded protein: CASGPRNTEAFF.

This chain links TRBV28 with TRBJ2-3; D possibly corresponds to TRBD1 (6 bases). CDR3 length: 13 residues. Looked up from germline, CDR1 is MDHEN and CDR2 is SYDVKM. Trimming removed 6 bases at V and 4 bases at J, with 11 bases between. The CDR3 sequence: CASRPQGSDTQYF. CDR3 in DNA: TGTGCCAGCAGACCTCAGGGGTCAGATACGCAGTATTTT.

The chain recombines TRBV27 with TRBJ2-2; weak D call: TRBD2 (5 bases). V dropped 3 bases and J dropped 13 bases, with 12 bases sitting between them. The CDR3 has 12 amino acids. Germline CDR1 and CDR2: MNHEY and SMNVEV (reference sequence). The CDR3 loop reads CASSFEGRRLFF. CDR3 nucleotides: TGTGCCAGCAGTTTCGAGGGTCGGCGGCTGTTTTTT.

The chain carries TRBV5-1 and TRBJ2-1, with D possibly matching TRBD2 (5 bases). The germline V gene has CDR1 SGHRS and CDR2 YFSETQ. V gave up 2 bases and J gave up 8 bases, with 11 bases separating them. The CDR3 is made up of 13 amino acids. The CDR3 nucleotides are TGCGCCAGCAGCTTTATGGACGGGGATGAGCAGTTCTTC. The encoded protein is CASSFMDGDEQFF.

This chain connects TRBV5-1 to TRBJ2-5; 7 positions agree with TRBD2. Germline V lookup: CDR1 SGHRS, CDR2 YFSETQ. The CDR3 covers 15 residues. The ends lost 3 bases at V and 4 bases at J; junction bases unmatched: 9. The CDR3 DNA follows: TGCGCCAGCAGCTCCACGACTAGCCGAGGAGAGACCCAGTACTTC. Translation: CASSSTTSRGETQYF.

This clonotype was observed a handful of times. For the CDR3, the DNA is TGTGCCAGCAGCCAAGGGGGAATAACAGGTCGGGGCTACACCTTC. Translation: CASSQGGITGRGYTF. V usage is TRBV14 and J usage is TRBJ1-2, with a possible D match to TRBD1 (5 bases). This CDR3 is 15 amino acids long. CDR1 and CDR2 (germline): SGHDN, FVKESK. V lost 1 base, J lost 8 bases, and 17 bases lay in between. Full variable domain (rest looked up from reference TRBV14 and TRBJ1-2): EAGVTQFPSHSVIEKGQTVTLRCDPISGHDNLYWYRRVMGKEIKFLLHFVKESKQDESGMPNNRFLAERTGGTYSTLKVQPAELEDSGVYFCASSQGGITGRGYTFGSGTRLTVV.

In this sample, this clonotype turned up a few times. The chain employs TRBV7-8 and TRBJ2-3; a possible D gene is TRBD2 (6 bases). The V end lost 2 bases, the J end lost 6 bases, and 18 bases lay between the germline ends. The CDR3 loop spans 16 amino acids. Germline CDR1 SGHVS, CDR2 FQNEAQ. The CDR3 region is CASSLNGRGALDTQYF. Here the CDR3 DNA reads TGTGCCAGCAGCTTAAACGGGCGGGGAGCCTTGGATACGCAGTATTTT.

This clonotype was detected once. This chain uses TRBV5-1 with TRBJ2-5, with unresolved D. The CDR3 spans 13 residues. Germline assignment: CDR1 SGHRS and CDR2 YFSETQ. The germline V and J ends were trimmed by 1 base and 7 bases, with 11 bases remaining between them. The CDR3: CASSLTREVTQYF. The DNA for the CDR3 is TGCGCCAGCAGCTTGACGCGAGAGGTGACCCAGTACTTC. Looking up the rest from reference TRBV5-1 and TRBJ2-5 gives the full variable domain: KAGVTQTPRYLIKTRGQQVTLSCSPISGHRSVSWYQQTPGQGLQFLFEYFSETQRNKGNFPGRFSGRQFSNSRSEMNVSTLELGDSALYLCASSLTREVTQYFGPGTRLLVL.

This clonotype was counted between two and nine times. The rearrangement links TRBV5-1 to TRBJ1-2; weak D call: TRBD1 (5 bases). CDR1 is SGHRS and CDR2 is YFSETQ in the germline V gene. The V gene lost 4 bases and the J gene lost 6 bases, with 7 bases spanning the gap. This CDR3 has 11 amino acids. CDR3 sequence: CASSIGDGYTF. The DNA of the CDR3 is TGCGCCAGCAGCATAGGGGATGGCTACACCTTC.

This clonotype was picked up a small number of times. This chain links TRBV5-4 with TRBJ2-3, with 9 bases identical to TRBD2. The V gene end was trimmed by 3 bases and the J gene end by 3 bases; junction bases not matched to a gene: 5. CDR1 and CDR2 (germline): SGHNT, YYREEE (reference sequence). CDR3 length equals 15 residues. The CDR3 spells CASSYRLAETDTQYF. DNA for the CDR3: TGTGCCAGCAGCTATCGACTAGCGGAGACAGATACGCAGTATTTT.

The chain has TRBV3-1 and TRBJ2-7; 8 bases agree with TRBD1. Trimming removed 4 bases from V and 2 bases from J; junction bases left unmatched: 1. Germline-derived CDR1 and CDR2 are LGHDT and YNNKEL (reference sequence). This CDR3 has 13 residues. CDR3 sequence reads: CASSLTGAYEQYV. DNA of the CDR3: TGTGCCAGCAGCCTGACAGGGGCCTACGAGCAGTACGTC.

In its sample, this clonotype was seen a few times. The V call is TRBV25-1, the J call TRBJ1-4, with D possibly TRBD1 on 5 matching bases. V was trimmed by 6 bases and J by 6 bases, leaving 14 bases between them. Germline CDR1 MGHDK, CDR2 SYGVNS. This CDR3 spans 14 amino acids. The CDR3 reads CASRDGTRDEKLFF. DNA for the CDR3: TGTGCCAGCAGAGACGGGACGCGGGATGAAAAACTGTTTTTT.

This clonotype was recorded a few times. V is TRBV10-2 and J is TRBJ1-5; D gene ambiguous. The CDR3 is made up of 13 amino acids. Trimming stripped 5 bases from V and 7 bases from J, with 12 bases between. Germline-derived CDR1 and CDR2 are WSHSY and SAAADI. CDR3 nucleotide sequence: TGCGCCAGCAGTTCCACCCTGGTCCAGCCCCAGCATTTT. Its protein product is CASSSTLVQPQHF.

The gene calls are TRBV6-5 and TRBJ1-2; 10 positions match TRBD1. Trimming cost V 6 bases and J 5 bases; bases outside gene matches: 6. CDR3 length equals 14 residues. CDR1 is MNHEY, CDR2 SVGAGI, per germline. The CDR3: CASRSGQGVYGYTF. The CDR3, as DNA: TGTGCCAGCAGATCCGGACAGGGGGTATATGGCTACACCTTC.

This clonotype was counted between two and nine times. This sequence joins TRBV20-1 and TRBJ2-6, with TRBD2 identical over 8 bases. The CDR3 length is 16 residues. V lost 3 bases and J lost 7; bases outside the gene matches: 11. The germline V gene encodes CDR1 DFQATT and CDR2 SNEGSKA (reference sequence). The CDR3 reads CSASVTGGLPANVLTF. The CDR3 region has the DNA TGCAGTGCTAGTGTGACGGGGGGGCTCCCCGCCAACGTCCTGACTTTC.

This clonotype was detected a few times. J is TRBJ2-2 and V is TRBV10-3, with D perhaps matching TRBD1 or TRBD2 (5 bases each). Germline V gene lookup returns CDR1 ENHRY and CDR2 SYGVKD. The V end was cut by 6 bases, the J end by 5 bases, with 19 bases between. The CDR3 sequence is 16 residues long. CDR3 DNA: TGTGCCATCAGGGTAGAGGCCACATGGGGGACCGGGGAGCTGTTTTTT. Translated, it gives CAIRVEATWGTGELFF.

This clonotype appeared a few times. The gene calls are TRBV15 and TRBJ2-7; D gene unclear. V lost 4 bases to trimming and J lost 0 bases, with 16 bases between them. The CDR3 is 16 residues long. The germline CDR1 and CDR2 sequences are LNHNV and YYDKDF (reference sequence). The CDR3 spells CATSKNYPAGSYEQYF. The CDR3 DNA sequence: TGTGCCACCAGCAAAAACTACCCCGCAGGCTCCTACGAGCAGTACTTC.

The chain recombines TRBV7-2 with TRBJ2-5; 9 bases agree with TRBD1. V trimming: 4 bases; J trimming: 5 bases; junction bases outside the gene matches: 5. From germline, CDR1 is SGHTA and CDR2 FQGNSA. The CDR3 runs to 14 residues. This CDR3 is CASSSYRGPETQYF. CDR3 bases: TGTGCCAGCAGCTCCTACAGGGGGCCGGAGACCCAGTACTTC.

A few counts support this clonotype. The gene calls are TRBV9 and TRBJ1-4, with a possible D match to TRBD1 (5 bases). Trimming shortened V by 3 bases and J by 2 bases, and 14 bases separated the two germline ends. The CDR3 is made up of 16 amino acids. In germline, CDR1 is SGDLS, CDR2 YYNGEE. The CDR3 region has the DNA TGTGCCAGCAGCGCGGGGACTTACCCCACTAATGAAAAACTGTTTTTT. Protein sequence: CASSAGTYPTNEKLFF. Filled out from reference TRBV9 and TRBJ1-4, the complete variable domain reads DSGVTQTPKHLITATGQRVTLRCSPRSGDLSVYWYQQSLDQGLQFLIQYYNGEERAKGNILERFSAQQFPDLHSELNLSSLELGDSALYFCASSAGTYPTNEKLFFGSGTQLSVL.

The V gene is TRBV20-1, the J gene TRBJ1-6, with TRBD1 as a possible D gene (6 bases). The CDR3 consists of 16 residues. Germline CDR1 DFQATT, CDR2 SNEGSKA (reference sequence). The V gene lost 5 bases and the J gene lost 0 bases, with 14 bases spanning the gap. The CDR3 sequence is CSAGMGASSYNSPLHF. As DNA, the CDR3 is TGCAGTGCTGGGATGGGGGCCAGCTCCTATAATTCACCCCTCCACTTT.

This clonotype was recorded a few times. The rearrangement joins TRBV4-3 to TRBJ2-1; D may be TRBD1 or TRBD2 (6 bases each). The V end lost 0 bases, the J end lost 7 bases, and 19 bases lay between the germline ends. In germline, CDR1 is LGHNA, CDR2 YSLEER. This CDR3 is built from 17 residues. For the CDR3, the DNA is TGCGCCAGCAGCCAAGATCTAGGGGGGCCACCGACTAATGAGCAGTTCTTC. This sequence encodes CASSQDLGGPPTNEQFF.